A selection of T cell receptor beta chains follows, all from one sample in a study of blood T cells in healthy people across ages. TCRdb called the 5' RACE reads again in MiXCR, with one record for every CDR3 protein. Among around 990,000 distinct CDR3 sequences listed, approximately 25% were seen once. These same records also appear under a second study, on T cells of mothers and their children.

Sequencing was carried out using blood. The receptors were gathered from a girl aged 2 to 9 in good health. The CDR3 runs from the conserved cysteine through the conserved F or W. Fields, in order: clone size, J gene, V gene, CDR3 protein. Expanded clones are given a class, and other clones once, few, many or no size at all.

>few|TRBJ2-7|TRBV9
CASSVATGLFYEQYF
>.|TRBJ2-1|TRBV5-5
CASSPLTGGPIQFF
>few|TRBJ2-5|TRBV3-1
CASSQVGKGKTQCF
>few|TRBJ1-4|TRBV12-3/TRBV12-4
CASSLITSEKLFF
>.|TRBJ1-5|TRBV28
CASRRQEHNQPQHF
>.|TRBJ1-4|TRBV7-9
CASRPKPGDRSNEKLFF
>.|.|TRBV29-1
CSVVPGQGPYEQYF
>few|TRBJ2-1|TRBV7-9
CASSPGVSYNEQLF
>.|.|TRBV14
CASSQGSSTEQYF
>.|TRBJ1-1|TRBV5-6
CASSLVQGMSEAFF
>.|TRBJ2-5|TRBV29-1
CSVESGGAFETQYF
>.|TRBJ1-3|TRBV29-1
CSVEDDQLTGNTIYF
>.|.|TRBV28
CASSLTGPLSYEQYF
>.|TRBJ2-7|TRBV7-9
CASSSRDRAKEYEQYF
>.|TRBJ1-1|TRBV6-1
CASIWYTEAFF
>few|TRBJ2-3|TRBV3-1
CASSRTPGSKGTQYF
>many|TRBJ2-7|TRBV29-1
CSVERGSGEQYF
>.|TRBJ2-5|TRBV20-1
CSARDLSRGEETQYF
>.|TRBJ2-1|TRBV2
CASRNPGLAEKSAYNEQFF
>few|TRBJ2-2|TRBV7-8
CASSSYPEPEDRTGELFF